These 30 T cell receptor beta chains were sequenced from one sample in a study of CD8+ T cells in alopecia areata. This sample's treatment: oral pan-JAK inhibitor, 5-10 mg twice daily. In each case, RNA was isolated and then reverse transcribed into cDNA as the sequencing template. Repertoires were generated with immunoSEQ multiplex PCR, while TCRdb's copy carries only in-frame clones and drops some. The data show about 90,000 clones, with around 44% seen just once and less than 20% held by the top ten. Sequenced material: CD8+ T cells sorted from blood, taken at week 24, from a patient treated with tofacitinib. The receptors originated from a human donor with alopecia areata.

The rearrangement uses TRBV2 and TRBJ2-1; TRBD2 might be the D (5 bases). Trimming removed 6 bases at V and 9 bases at J, with 18 bases between. This CDR3 is 14 amino acids long. Germline V gene sequence: CDR1 SNHLY, CDR2 FYNNEI. Written as DNA, the CDR3 is TGTGCCAGCAGCCTTCAAGCGAGGGCTGGTGAGCAGTTCTTC. It encodes CASSLQARAGEQFF.

The chain couples TRBV27 to TRBJ2-7, with TRBD1 matching 7 bases. This CDR3 is built from 15 residues. The junction had 5 bases not matched to a gene; V was cut back by 3 bases and J by 0 bases. Germline V gene sequence: CDR1 MNHEY, CDR2 SMNVEV (reference sequence). The CDR3 loop reads CASSFDGTDSYEQYF. The CDR3 DNA reads as TGTGCCAGCAGTTTCGACGGGACAGACTCCTACGAGCAGTACTTC.

The gene calls are TRBV29-1 and TRBJ2-6; D possibly uses TRBD1 or TRBD2 (5 bases each). Germline CDR1 SQVTM, CDR2 ANQGSEA. Trimming removed 3 bases at V and 0 bases at J, with 9 bases between. The CDR3 is 15 residues long. As DNA, the CDR3 is TGCAGCGTTGAGGGGGAAACCTCTGGGGCCAACGTCCTGACTTTC. This codes for CSVEGETSGANVLTF.

There are a few counts of this clone. This rearrangement joins TRBV29-1 to TRBJ1-2; D unclear. Germline assignment: CDR1 SQVTM and CDR2 ANQGSEA. The V and J ends lost 0 bases and 4 bases respectively, with 15 bases between them. The CDR3 is 15 residues long. CDR3 loop: CSVEDLGGFGYGYTF. The CDR3 bases are TGCAGCGTTGAAGATCTAGGAGGGTTCGGCTATGGCTACACCTTC.

V and J are TRBV5-6 and TRBJ2-3; no clear D gene. V lost 3 bases to trimming and J lost 2 bases, with 1 base between them. This CDR3 is 11 amino acids long. Germline CDR1 and CDR2: SGHDT and YYEEEE. The CDR3 DNA sequence: TGTGCCAGCAGCTCCACAGATACGCAGTATTTT. Its translation: CASSSTDTQYF.

This clone occurred once. The chain combines TRBV4-2 with TRBJ1-4; D is unresolved. CDR3 size: 14 residues. The germline gives CDR1 LGHNA, CDR2 YNFKEQ. V was clipped by 2 bases and J by 4 bases, with 8 bases between them. In DNA, the CDR3 is TGTGCCAGCAGCCAATTCGGGAGTAATGAAAAACTGTTTTTT. Residues: CASSQFGSNEKLFF.

CDR3 sequence reads: CASSEEINSYEQYF. Here the CDR3 DNA reads TGTGCCAGCAGTGAAGAGATCAACTCCTACGAGCAGTACTTC. This chain joins TRBV2 and TRBJ2-7; D remains unclear. The CDR3 runs to 14 residues. The V gene's germline CDR1 is SNHLY and CDR2 FYNNEI. Deletions cut 1 base from V and 0 bases from J, with 7 bases between.

The chain combines TRBV27 with TRBJ2-7; D is unclear. CDR3 length equals 11 residues. V lost 5 bases and J 3 bases, leaving 5 bases between the germline ends. Germline-derived CDR1 and CDR2 are MNHEY and SMNVEV (reference sequence). Written as DNA, the CDR3 is TGTGCCAGCAGTAACTACTACGAGCAGTACTTC. Translating it yields CASSNYYEQYF.

This chain connects TRBV5-1 to TRBJ2-7; D is undetermined. Trimming removed 3 bases from V and 3 bases from J, with 7 bases in between. Germline V gene lookup returns CDR1 SGHRS and CDR2 YFSETQ. This CDR3 is 12 amino acids long. CDR3 sequence: CASSYLGYEQYF. The CDR3 nucleotides read TGCGCCAGCAGCTATCTGGGCTACGAGCAGTACTTC.

The chain joins TRBV7-9 to TRBJ2-5; 8 positions match TRBD2. Germline CDR1 SEHNR, CDR2 FQNEAQ (reference sequence). The CDR3 is 16 residues long. The V gene end was trimmed by 4 bases and the J gene end by 3 bases; junction bases not matched to a gene: 10. The CDR3 sequence is CASSSPLLAVEETQYF. CDR3 sequence (DNA): TGTGCCAGCAGCTCGCCTCTACTAGCGGTTGAAGAGACCCAGTACTTC.

This clone has more than one count but fewer than ten. This rearrangement joins TRBV27 to TRBJ1-5, with D uncertain. CDR3 size: 14 residues. V lost 5 bases to trimming and J lost 6 bases, with 14 bases between them. Germline values: CDR1 MNHEY, CDR2 SMNVEV (reference sequence). CDR3 nucleotide sequence: TGTGCCAGCAGTCCCCGGGGAGGGCTTCAGCCCCAGCATTTT. Encoded protein: CASSPRGGLQPQHF.

The chain couples TRBV4-2 to TRBJ2-5, with no clear D. Trimming took 1 base from V and 2 from J, leaving 5 bases between them. CDR1 and CDR2 (germline): LGHNA, YNFKEQ. The CDR3 spans 13 residues. Written as DNA, the CDR3 is TGTGCCAGCAGCCAAGCCCGTCAAGAGACCCAGTACTTC. It translates to CASSQARQETQYF.

This clone was counted once. The chain employs TRBV4-1 and TRBJ2-3; no clear D. V lost 0 bases and J lost 0, with 10 bases in between. Per the germline V gene, CDR1 is MGHRA and CDR2 is YSYEKL. The CDR3 contains 16 residues. The CDR3 nucleotides read TGCGCCAGCAGCCAAGAAGCCCCCCTTAGCACAGATACGCAGTATTTT. Translating it yields CASSQEAPLSTDTQYF.

This clone was picked up a small number of times. The chain uses TRBV9 and TRBJ2-7; TRBD2 matches 14 bases. CDR3 length: 14 residues. V lost 7 bases and J lost 0; bases outside the gene matches: 0. Germline lookup yields CDR1 SGDLS and CDR2 YYNGEE. This chain's CDR3 is CASGTSGSSYEQYF. The CDR3 nucleotides read TGTGCCAGCGGGACTAGCGGGAGCTCCTACGAGCAGTACTTC. The variable domain in full, completed from reference TRBV9 and TRBJ2-7, reads DSGVTQTPKHLITATGQRVTLRCSPRSGDLSVYWYQQSLDQGLQFLIQYYNGEERAKGNILERFSAQQFPDLHSELNLSSLELGDSALYFCASGTSGSSYEQYFGPGTRLTVT.

This clone was observed a handful of times. The chain joins TRBV25-1 to TRBJ2-1; D assignment may be TRBD1 or TRBD2 (5 bases each). Germline assignment: CDR1 MGHDK and CDR2 SYGVNS. CDR3 length: 14 residues. V was shortened by 4 bases and J by 5 bases, with 12 bases between the two germline ends. The CDR3 DNA is TGTGCCAGCAGTGCGCCGGGACGGGACAATGAGCAGTTCTTC. It specifies CASSAPGRDNEQFF. Filled out from reference TRBV25-1 and TRBJ2-1, the complete variable domain reads EADIYQTPRYLVIGTGKKITLECSQTMGHDKMYWYQQDPGMELHLIHYSYGVNSTEKGDLSSESTVSRIRTEHFPLTLESARPSHTSQYLCASSAPGRDNEQFFGPGTRLTVL.

This clone was counted only a few times. The V and J genes are TRBV6-5 and TRBJ2-3; D is perhaps TRBD1 (6 bases). This CDR3 has 13 amino acids. V lost 7 bases and J lost 4, with 12 bases in between. CDR1 is MNHEY and CDR2 is SVGAGI in the germline V gene. DNA for the CDR3: TGTGCCAGCACCCGACAGGAGGCAGATACGCAGTATTTT. It specifies CASTRQEADTQYF.

This chain connects TRBV4-2 to TRBJ1-2, with D maybe TRBD1 (6 bases). This CDR3 contains 14 residues. V gave up 1 base and J gave up 8 bases, with 14 bases separating them. Germline values: CDR1 LGHNA, CDR2 YNFKEQ. The DNA of the CDR3 is TGTGCCAGCAGCCAAGTCGGACAGCCTTTGGGCTACACCTTC. Its translation: CASSQVGQPLGYTF.

V and J are TRBV9 and TRBJ1-5; D is perhaps TRBD1 (6 bases). CDR3 length equals 14 residues. The V end lost 0 bases, the J end lost 5 bases, and 9 bases lay between the germline ends. Per germline, CDR1 SGDLS and CDR2 YYNGEE. The CDR3 loop is CASSVGGGDQPQHF. The CDR3 DNA reads as TGTGCCAGCAGCGTAGGAGGGGGGGATCAGCCCCAGCATTTT.

This sequence joins TRBV7-9 and TRBJ2-5; D ambiguous. Trimming pared 8 bases from V and 5 bases from J, leaving 12 bases between. CDR1 and CDR2 from the germline V gene are SEHNR and FQNEAQ (reference sequence). This CDR3 spans 12 amino acids. CDR3 in DNA: TGTGCCAGCTCCCAGGCGGTTGAGACCCAGTACTTC. Its protein product is CASSQAVETQYF. Complete variable domain (other parts from reference TRBV7-9 and TRBJ2-5): DTGVSQNPRHKITKRGQNVTFRCDPISEHNRLYWYRQTLGQGPEFLTYFQNEAQLEKSRLLSDRFSAERPKGSFSTLEIQRTEQGDSAMYLCASSQAVETQYFGPGTRLLVL.

The chain is built from TRBV29-1 and TRBJ2-1; D not certain. Looked up from germline, CDR1 is SQVTM and CDR2 is ANQGSEA. Trimming pared 7 bases from V and 0 bases from J, leaving 10 bases between. This CDR3 is built from 13 residues. CDR3 sequence reads: CSGQIFSYNEQFF. The CDR3 bases are TGCAGCGGCCAGATTTTCTCCTACAATGAGCAGTTCTTC.

The V gene is TRBV29-1, the J gene TRBJ1-2; tentatively, D is TRBD1 (6 bases). V was pared by 4 bases and J by 3 bases, with 18 bases between. This CDR3 contains 15 residues. Germline V gene sequence: CDR1 SQVTM, CDR2 ANQGSEA. Here the CDR3 reads CSVGDPEGVDYGYTF. In DNA form, the CDR3 reads TGCAGCGTTGGGGACCCTGAGGGGGTGGACTATGGCTACACCTTC. Combining the CDR3 with reference TRBV29-1 and TRBJ1-2 gives the whole variable domain SAVISQKPSRDICQRGTSLTIQCQVDSQVTMMFWYRQQPGQSLTLIATANQGSEATYESGFVIDKFPISRPNLTFSTLTVSNMSPEDSSIYLCSVGDPEGVDYGYTFGSGTRLTVV.

This clone has just a few counts. The rearrangement uses TRBV9 and TRBJ1-1; the D gene is possibly TRBD1 (6 bases). V shed 4 bases and J shed 4 bases, with 17 bases lying between them. Germline V gene sequence: CDR1 SGDLS, CDR2 YYNGEE. The CDR3 is 15 amino acids. The CDR3 protein is CASSSGEGLATEAFF. The CDR3 DNA sequence: TGTGCCAGCAGCTCAGGGGAGGGGTTGGCCACTGAAGCTTTCTTT.

This clone was seen many times. V and J are TRBV9 and TRBJ2-1, with D unclear. Looked up from germline, CDR1 is SGDLS and CDR2 is YYNGEE. Trimming pared 3 bases from V and 6 bases from J, leaving 10 bases between. CDR3 length: 13 amino acids. The CDR3 coding sequence is TGTGCCAGCAGCGAGGACCGGAGCAATGAGCAGTTCTTC. This gives the protein CASSEDRSNEQFF.

The J gene is TRBJ1-2, the V gene TRBV29-1; D unclear. The CDR3 has 12 amino acids. CDR1 and CDR2 from the germline V gene are SQVTM and ANQGSEA. Trimming took off 8 bases at V and 5 bases at J, with 15 bases between the two ends. Here the CDR3 DNA reads TGCAGCCTCCGCCAGGAGGCATATGGCTACACCTTC. This sequence encodes CSLRQEAYGYTF.

The V gene is TRBV19, the J gene TRBJ2-7; possibly TRBD1 for D (6 bases). Germline CDR1 reads LNHDA; CDR2 reads SQIVND (reference sequence). The CDR3 sequence is 13 residues long. The germline V and J ends were trimmed by 6 bases and 5 bases, with 14 bases remaining between them. The CDR3 coding sequence is TGTGCCAGTAGAGCCGGGACAACTCACGAGCAGTACTTC. This encodes CASRAGTTHEQYF.

The genes are TRBV15 and TRBJ2-1; 10 nucleotides match TRBD2. CDR1 is LNHNV and CDR2 is YYDKDF in the germline V gene (reference sequence). The CDR3 contains 14 residues. Losses at the gene ends were 5 bases for V and 6 bases for J; bases not matched to a gene: 4. The CDR3 bases are TGTGCCACCAGCCGTAAGCGGGAGGGCAATGAGCAGTTCTTC. It encodes CATSRKREGNEQFF.

The V and J genes are TRBV29-1 and TRBJ2-1, with D possibly being TRBD2 (5 bases). V shed 2 bases and J shed 5 bases, with 19 bases lying between them. The CDR3 totals 16 residues. Germline CDR1 SQVTM, CDR2 ANQGSEA. Written as DNA, the CDR3 is TGCAGCGTTGAAAGTCCTTCTAGCCTGGTGAACAATGAGCAGTTCTTC. It specifies CSVESPSSLVNNEQFF.

This clone came up a few times. In nucleotides, the CDR3 is TGTGCCAGCAGCCCACTAGCGGCGATTTACGAGCAGTACTTC. This gives the protein CASSPLAAIYEQYF. V gene TRBV2 combines with J gene TRBJ2-7, with 8 positions matching TRBD2. The CDR3 consists of 14 residues. Trimming took 6 bases from V and 4 from J; bases not matched to a gene: 8. The germline gives CDR1 SNHLY, CDR2 FYNNEI.

This clone was recorded many times. V is TRBV4-1 and J is TRBJ2-3; 11 nucleotides align to TRBD2. J lost 4 bases, V lost 1 base, and 4 bases had no gene match. The CDR3 runs to 16 residues. In germline, CDR1 is MGHRA, CDR2 YSYEKL. The CDR3 region is CASSQGLAGGPDTQYF. DNA for the CDR3: TGCGCCAGCAGCCAAGGGTTAGCGGGAGGGCCAGATACGCAGTATTTT.

This chain connects TRBV5-1 to TRBJ1-2, with 7 bases matching TRBD1. The V gene's germline CDR1 is SGHRS and CDR2 YFSETQ. CDR3 size: 16 residues. J gave up 4 bases and V 4 bases, and 13 bases lay outside the gene matches. The CDR3 region is CASSIGQEQVRYGYTF. The CDR3 DNA follows: TGCGCCAGCAGCATCGGACAGGAGCAAGTCCGCTATGGCTACACCTTC.